What follows describes a single T cell receptor (beta chain). TCRdb keeps only in-frame clones here, not all; method: immunoSEQ multiplex PCR. Found here are about 67,000 clones, nearly 98% of them singletons; the top ten hold roughly 0.25%. The sample belongs to a study of technical replicates of blood from several donors. Trimming left V 2 bases short and J 6 bases short, with 22 bases between. The CDR3 loop spans 17 amino acids. Germline CDR1 and CDR2: MRHNA and SNTAGT. The chain carries TRBV6-4 and TRBJ1-2; TRBD1 is a possible D gene (6 bases). Material: T cells isolated from PBMCs. The sequence derives from a human donor in good health. The chain's CDR3 is CASSDRDGGGPGHGYTF. In DNA, the CDR3 is TGTGCCAGCAGTGACCGGGACGGCGGGGGGCCTGGGCATGGCTACACCTTC.